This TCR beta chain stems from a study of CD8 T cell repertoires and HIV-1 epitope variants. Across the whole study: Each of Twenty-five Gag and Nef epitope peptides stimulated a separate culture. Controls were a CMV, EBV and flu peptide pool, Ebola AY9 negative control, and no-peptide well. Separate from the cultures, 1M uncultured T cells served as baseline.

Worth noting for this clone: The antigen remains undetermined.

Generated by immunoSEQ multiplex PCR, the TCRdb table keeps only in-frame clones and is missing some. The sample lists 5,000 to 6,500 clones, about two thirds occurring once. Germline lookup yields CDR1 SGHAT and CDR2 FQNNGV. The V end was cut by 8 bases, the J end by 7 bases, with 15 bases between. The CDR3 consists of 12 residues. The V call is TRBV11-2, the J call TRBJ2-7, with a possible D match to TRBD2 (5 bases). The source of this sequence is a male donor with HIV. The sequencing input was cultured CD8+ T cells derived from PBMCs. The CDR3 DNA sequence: TGTGCCAGCGGGGAACGGGGTCGAGAGCAGTACTTC. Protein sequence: CASGERGREQYF.